This T cell receptor (beta chain) was sequenced during a study of shared clonotypes between healthy human individuals. Turning to the study itself: The people who gave samples were a couple of women and a few men aged 18 to 49.

This clone turned up a few times. Roughly 30,000 T cell genomes, or 250 to 300 ng DNA, went into replicate PCRs of unsorted PBMC. Original data processing: Owing to the provision of junction-only sequences devoid of quality scores by immunoSEQ, filtering differed. Profiling relied on immunoSEQ multiplex PCR, and the TCRdb table lists in-frame clones only, not all of them. The V and J calls and clone size are taken from that table; D and trimming were inferred from the DNA. The sample records hundreds of thousands of clones, around 78% being singletons. Germline CDR1 reads SGHRS; CDR2 reads YFSETQ. V lost 0 bases and J 4 bases, leaving 8 bases between the germline ends. This CDR3 has 14 residues.

The chain couples TRBV5-1 to TRBJ2-1, with D unclear. The sequence derives from a woman between 35 and 50 years old in good health. Some clones in this sample may be carry-over from other donors' samples. The sample consisted of PBMCs. The chain's CDR3 is CASSLEERYNEQFF. The DNA of the CDR3 is TGCGCCAGCAGCTTGGAGGAACGGTACAATGAGCAGTTCTTC.